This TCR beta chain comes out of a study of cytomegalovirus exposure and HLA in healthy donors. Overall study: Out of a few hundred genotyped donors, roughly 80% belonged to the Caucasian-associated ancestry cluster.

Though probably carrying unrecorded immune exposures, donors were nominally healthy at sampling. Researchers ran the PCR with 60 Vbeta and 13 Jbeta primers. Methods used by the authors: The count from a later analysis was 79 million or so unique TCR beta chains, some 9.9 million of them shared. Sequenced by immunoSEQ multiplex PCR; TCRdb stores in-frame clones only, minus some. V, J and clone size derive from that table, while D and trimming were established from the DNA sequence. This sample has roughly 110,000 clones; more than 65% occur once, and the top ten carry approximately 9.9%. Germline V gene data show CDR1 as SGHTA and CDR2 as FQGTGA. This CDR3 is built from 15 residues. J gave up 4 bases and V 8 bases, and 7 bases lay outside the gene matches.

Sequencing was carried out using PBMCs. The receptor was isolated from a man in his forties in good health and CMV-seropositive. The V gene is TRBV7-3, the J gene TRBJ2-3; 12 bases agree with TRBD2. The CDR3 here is CASQKTSGGADTQYF. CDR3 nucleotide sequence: TGTGCCAGCCAAAAGACTAGCGGGGGCGCAGATACGCAGTATTTT.